Sequencing of this T cell receptor beta chain was carried out in a study of blood T cell repertoires in COVID-19. The wider study: Acute and convalescent COVID-19 samples came from the United States, Italy and Spain. In each case, the material was cDNA or gDNA derived from T cells, B-cell-depleted T cells, or PBMCs.

The authors' processing: Amplification of reference gene primers was used by the study to estimate nucleated cell counts. The repertoire was sequenced with immunoSEQ multiplex PCR; TCRdb's copy has only in-frame clones and lacks some. V and J calls and clone size follow that table, whereas D and trimming were derived from the DNA. The sample has around 9,500 clones, about three quarters seen once. Per germline, CDR1 SGHTA and CDR2 FQGNSA. The J segment lost 0 bases and the V segment lost 5 bases, leaving 13 bases of the junction unmatched. This CDR3 has 19 residues. The TCR was taken from a man aged 55 to 70 with active COVID-19. The sample comprised peripheral blood. The chain uses TRBV7-2 and TRBJ2-1; the match to TRBD2 covers 10 bases. CDR3 sequence reads: CASSPRGSGRPGSYNEQFF. The DNA for the CDR3 is TGTGCCAGCAGCCCCCGGGGTAGCGGGAGGCCAGGCTCCTACAATGAGCAGTTCTTC.